This T cell receptor (beta chain) was observed in a study of technical replicates of blood from a few donors. This clone was seen just once. Germline CDR1 is SGHVS and CDR2 is FNYEAQ. This CDR3 spans 16 amino acids. V gave up 1 base and J gave up 4 bases; unmatched junction bases: 5. TCRdb's table, derived via immunoSEQ multiplex PCR, lists solely in-frame clones and lacks some. This table holds approximately 92,000 clones, approximately 95% found once. This chain links TRBV7-6 with TRBJ2-1; 9 bases match TRBD2. Sequencing was done on a sample of T cells isolated from PBMCs. This clonotype was obtained from a human donor in good health. CDR3 coding DNA: TGTGCCAGCAGCTTAGACGCGCGGGGGGGATACAATGAGCAGTTCTTC. Protein product: CASSLDARGGYNEQFF.